This T cell receptor (beta chain) was captured in a study of radiotherapy plus CTLA-4 blockade in lung cancer listed by TCRdb under 2018. At the level of the whole study: Objective responses occurred in 15% to 20% of enrolled patients, and 25% to 40% achieved disease control. General study outcomes and caveats: Early dynamic changes in blood T cell clones, together with increased serum interferon-beta after radiation, were reported as the strongest predictors of response. After treatment with radiotherapy and ipilimumab, TCR clones that came from tumors expanded in the peripheral blood.

Focal radiation therapy combined with CTLA-4 blockade (ipilimumab) was tested in patients with chemo-refractory metastatic non-small-cell lung cancer. A distance of 17 bases separates the germline ends of V and J, which lose 7 bases and 10 bases respectively. Including the terminal cysteine and phenylalanine, the CDR3 comprises 13 residues. The retained sequence is limited to the CDR3, 39 bases, with the frame set at the first base. The germline V gene specifies MGHDK as CDR1 and SYGVNS as CDR2. This clone was recorded only once. Its antigen is unknown. No much larger clone exists at a distance of one base, and base qualities are not known. The library was made by the immunoSEQ multiplex PCR assay. TCRdb limited this immuneACCESS table to in-frame rearrangements with V and J called. A share of clones is missing; checked studies link under half to unresolved V genes, and the rest is unexplained. The sample table shows tens of thousands of clones, and around four fifths are seen once. Of the sample, 20% to 25% falls within the top ten clones.

This clonotype was obtained from a human donor with non-small cell lung cancer that progressed on radiotherapy plus ipilimumab. The sample consisted of peripheral blood, taken from a patient treated with radiotherapy plus ipilimumab. The rearranged segments are TRBV25-1 and TRBJ1-5, with the D gene uncertain. The nucleotides read TGTGCCAGCACTACTACTAGGAAGACCCCCCAGCATTTT. Translated, this gives CASTTTRKTPQHF.